The clone carrying this T cell receptor (beta chain) was detected a few times. Under the authors' procedure: Amplification from reference gene primers served as the basis for estimated nucleated cell counts. Profiling relied on immunoSEQ multiplex PCR, and the TCRdb table lists in-frame clones only, not all of them. The DNA gave D and trimming, while V, J and clone size come from that table. Among about 70,000 clones listed, around 86% were seen once. V lost 9 bases, J lost 3 bases, and 11 bases lay in between. CDR1 is SNHLY and CDR2 is FYNNEI in the germline V gene. CDR3 length: 12 residues. The data belong to a study of blood T cell repertoires in COVID-19. As for the study in general: PBMCs, B-cell-depleted T cells, or T cells provided the cDNA or gDNA that made up the material.

The source material was peripheral blood. The chain carries TRBV2 and TRBJ1-2; D possibly corresponds to TRBD1 (6 bases). The TCR was taken from a human donor in a cohort sampled during active COVID-19. CDR3 residues: CARWRQDYGYTF. CDR3 sequence (DNA): TGTGCCAGATGGAGACAGGACTATGGCTACACCTTC. The variable domain in full, completed from reference TRBV2 and TRBJ1-2, reads EPEVTQTPSHQVTQMGQEVILRCVPISNHLYFYWYRQILGQKVEFLVSFYNNEISEKSEIFDDQFSVERPDGSNFTLKIRSTKLEDSAMYFCARWRQDYGYTFGSGTRLTVV.